Below, 8 T cell receptor beta chains from the same sample are listed, as sequenced in a study of technical replicates of blood from a handful of donors. Sequencing was performed with immunoSEQ multiplex PCR; in TCRdb, only in-frame clones are kept and a portion is missing. The sample consists of tens of thousands of clones, approximately 91% of them appearing once. The sequencing sample was made of T cells isolated from PBMCs. Receptors originate from a human donor in good health.

V is TRBV7-2 and J is TRBJ1-1, with D tentatively TRBD1 (6 bases). Germline CDR1 and CDR2: SGHTA and FQGNSA. Trimming shortened V by 7 bases and J by 7 bases, and 22 bases separated the two germline ends. The CDR3 contains 15 residues. This chain's CDR3 is CASTFIRGVKDEAFF. The DNA for the CDR3 is TGTGCCAGCACCTTTATCAGGGGAGTGAAAGATGAAGCTTTCTTT.

CDR3 in amino acids: CASSTTGTGGYTF. The CDR3 nucleotides read TGTGCCAGTAGTACTACAGGGACGGGTGGCTACACCTTC. This chain links TRBV19 with TRBJ1-2; D is perhaps TRBD1 (6 bases). CDR1 is LNHDA, CDR2 SQIVND, per germline (reference sequence). The CDR3 runs 13 residues. The germline V and J ends were trimmed by 4 bases and 7 bases, with 13 bases remaining between them. The full variable domain, completed using reference TRBV19 and TRBJ1-2, is DGGITQSPKYLFRKEGQNVTLSCEQNLNHDAMYWYRQDPGQGLRLIYYSQIVNDFQKGDIAEGYSVSREKKESFPLTVTSAQKNPTAFYLCASSTTGTGGYTFGSGTRLTVV.

CDR3 coding DNA: TGTGCCAGTAGTCCCATCCAGGGGTCCGAGCAGTACTTC. Its protein product is CASSPIQGSEQYF. The chain has TRBV19 and TRBJ2-7; possibly TRBD1 for D (6 bases). The V and J ends lost 5 bases and 6 bases respectively, with 14 bases between them. This CDR3 spans 13 amino acids. Germline V gives CDR1 LNHDA, CDR2 SQIVND (reference sequence).

The chain recombines TRBV4-1 with TRBJ1-3; D might be TRBD1 (5 bases). The CDR3 loop spans 17 amino acids. Trimming left V 0 bases short and J 0 bases short, with 12 bases between. CDR1 is MGHRA, CDR2 YSYEKL, per germline. CDR3 nucleotide sequence: TGCGCCAGCAGCCAAGAAAGCCAGGGCTTCTCTGGAAACACCATATATTTT. Translating gives CASSQESQGFSGNTIYF.

V and J are TRBV30 and TRBJ2-3; TRBD2 matches 11 bases. J gave up 5 bases and V 3 bases, and 7 bases lay outside the gene matches. CDR3 size: 15 residues. CDR1 and CDR2 (germline): GTSNPN, SVGIG (reference sequence). The CDR3 DNA reads TGTGCCTGGAGATACGGGCTAGCGGGAGGAGATACGCAGTATTTT. It codes for CAWRYGLAGGDTQYF.

The chain carries TRBV29-1 and TRBJ1-2; TRBD1 matches 7 bases. The CDR3 loop spans 12 amino acids. CDR1 is SQVTM and CDR2 is ANQGSEA in the germline V gene. V gave up 7 bases and J gave up 7 bases; unmatched junction bases: 9. The CDR3 DNA reads TGCAGCGGATGGGGACAGTCTTCTGGCTACACCTTC. Protein product: CSGWGQSSGYTF.

The J gene is TRBJ2-1, the V gene TRBV5-1; 8 nucleotides line up with TRBD1. Trimming took 0 bases from V and 2 from J; bases not matched to a gene: 22. Germline lookup yields CDR1 SGHRS and CDR2 YFSETQ. The CDR3 covers 22 residues. The CDR3 loop reads CASSLVGGGWGQVTVPYNEQFF. The CDR3 coding sequence is TGCGCCAGCAGCTTGGTAGGCGGTGGTTGGGGACAGGTGACCGTTCCCTACAATGAGCAGTTCTTC.

This chain links TRBV5-1 with TRBJ2-2, with D perhaps TRBD1 (5 bases). The CDR3 totals 14 residues. Trimming shortened V by 4 bases and J by 8 bases, and 15 bases separated the two germline ends. Germline V gene data show CDR1 as SGHRS and CDR2 as YFSETQ. The CDR3 is CASSTGHPTGELFF. CDR3 nucleotide sequence: TGCGCCAGCAGCACCGGACACCCCACTGGGGAGCTGTTTTTT.